This TCR beta chain was captured in a study of cytomegalovirus exposure and HLA in healthy donors. Study findings and constraints: It was confirmed in vitro that a few of the CMV-associated chains were specific for CMV antigens. Per a later analysis, about 15,000 TCR beta sequences showed association with HLA alleles at 0.05 false discovery rate. Diagnosis of cytomegalovirus status made by the classifier reportedly showed high specificity and sensitivity.

Trimming left V 0 bases short and J 1 base short, with 16 bases between. There are 18 residues in the CDR3. Germline V CDR1 and CDR2: MNHEY, SMNVEV (reference sequence). The PCR had 60 Vbeta and 13 Jbeta primers. Libraries were prepared by immunoSEQ multiplex PCR; TCRdb keeps only in-frame clonotypes and omits some of them. The profile shows around 200,000 clones, roughly 79% of them singletons. Notes on this clone: Its antigen is still unknown.

This TCR was sampled from a woman younger than 45 in good health and CMV-seropositive. Sequenced input: PBMCs. The J gene is TRBJ1-5, the V gene TRBV27; perhaps TRBD1 as D (6 bases). CDR3 protein: CASSLSGWGQGSNQPQHF. The CDR3 DNA follows: TGTGCCAGCAGTTTATCCGGGTGGGGCCAGGGGAGCAATCAGCCCCAGCATTTT.